The next 30 T cell receptor beta chains were all read from a single sample in a study of blood T cell repertoires in COVID-19. Sequencing used immunoSEQ multiplex PCR; TCRdb keeps in-frame clones, though not all of them. The sample yields 75,000 to 80,000 clones, 88% seen once. The sequenced material came from peripheral blood. All receptors come from a human donor in a cohort sampled during active COVID-19.

The sample holds one count of this clone. The chain has TRBV3-1 (or the pseudogene TRBV3-2) and TRBJ2-3; weak D call: TRBD1 (5 bases). Germline CDR1 and CDR2: LGHDT and YNNKEL (reference sequence). This CDR3 has 15 amino acids. The V and J ends lost 1 base and 9 bases respectively, with 17 bases between them. The CDR3 DNA sequence: TGTGCCAGCAGCCAAGGTGGGGCGCACAGTGGGACGCAGTATTTT. Its protein product is CASSQGGAHSGTQYF.

V is TRBV7-3 and J is TRBJ1-1; D is unresolved. The V end lost 3 bases, the J end lost 3 bases, and 8 bases lay between the germline ends. The CDR3 covers 13 residues. The germline V gene encodes CDR1 SGHTA and CDR2 FQGTGA. Written as DNA, the CDR3 is TGTGCCAGCAGCTTTAGCGCAGACACTGAAGCTTTCTTT. Translation gives CASSFSADTEAFF.

The chain combines TRBV27 with TRBJ2-6; 13 bases are a match to TRBD2. Germline lookup yields CDR1 MNHEY and CDR2 SMNVEV (reference sequence). The CDR3 consists of 17 residues. V gave up 5 bases and J gave up 0 bases; unmatched junction bases: 1. The CDR3 DNA follows: TGTGCCAGCAGTCGGACTAGCGGGAGCTCTGGGGCCAACGTCCTGACTTTC. Translated, it gives CASSRTSGSSGANVLTF.

The chain joins TRBV19 to TRBJ1-6; maybe TRBD1 (6 bases). Trimming stripped 3 bases from V and 10 bases from J, with 10 bases between. Germline CDR1 and CDR2: LNHDA and SQIVND (reference sequence). The CDR3 runs 13 residues. This CDR3 is CASSINRDSPLHF. The CDR3 nucleotides are TGTGCCAGTAGTATCAACAGGGACTCACCCCTCCACTTT.

This clone was counted only a few times. The genes are TRBV2 and TRBJ2-7; D not certain. This CDR3 comprises 11 residues. CDR1 and CDR2 (germline): SNHLY, FYNNEI. The ends were cut back, 2 bases at V and 6 bases at J, with 5 bases in the middle. CDR3 bases: TGTGCCAGCAGTGAACGGGTCGAGCAGTACTTC. Translation gives CASSERVEQYF.

V is TRBV29-1 and J is TRBJ2-4, with TRBD2 identical over 8 bases. The CDR3 has 14 residues. Trimming cost V 7 bases and J 4 bases; bases outside gene matches: 9. Germline values: CDR1 SQVTM, CDR2 ANQGSEA. For the CDR3, the DNA is TGCAGCGGACCGGGACTAGTAGATAAAAACATTCAGTACTTC. It specifies CSGPGLVDKNIQYF.

Concerning this clone: The germline gene is not matched at one end of the junction; a read error may be the cause. V and J are TRBV10-3 and TRBJ1-6, with D perhaps matching TRBD1 (5 bases). Germline assignment: CDR1 ENHRY and CDR2 SYGVKD. CDR3 length: 16 residues. The CDR3 sequence is CTISEGGGTSNSPLHF. DNA of the CDR3: TGTACCATCAGTGAGGGCGGAGGGACTTCTAATTCACCCCTCCACTTT.

The V and J genes are TRBV6-2 or TRBV6-3 and TRBJ2-3; 10 positions agree with TRBD2. V shed 6 bases and J 6 bases; nucleotides not matched to a gene: 6. The CDR3 is 14 residues long. The V gene's germline CDR1 is MNHEY and CDR2 SVGEGT. In DNA, the CDR3 is TGTGCCAGCAGCTCCGGGACTAGCGTTGATACGCAGTATTTT. It codes for CASSSGTSVDTQYF.

This chain joins TRBV20-1 and TRBJ2-1, with D possibly being TRBD2 (6 bases). Trimming cost V 5 bases and J 4 bases, with 6 bases left between them. Germline V gene sequence: CDR1 DFQATT, CDR2 SNEGSKA (reference sequence). The CDR3 contains 11 residues. CDR3 loop: CSAGTYNEQFF. In DNA, the CDR3 is TGCAGTGCTGGGACTTACAATGAGCAGTTCTTC.

The chain uses TRBV13 and TRBJ2-3, with TRBD1 identical over 7 bases. The CDR3 is 17 amino acids. The ends lost 4 bases at V and 5 bases at J; junction bases unmatched: 15. The germline CDR1 and CDR2 sequences are PRHDT and FYEKMQ (reference sequence). The DNA of the CDR3 is TGTGCCAGCAGCTCCGTAAACAGGGGAGCCCTCGGAGATACGCAGTATTTT. Amino acids: CASSSVNRGALGDTQYF.

The table lists this clone with a few counts. The same CDR3 arises from other DNA sequences in this sample as well. The chain couples TRBV14 to TRBJ2-2; possibly TRBD2 for D (5 bases). This CDR3 has 14 amino acids. CDR1 is SGHDN and CDR2 is FVKESK in the germline V gene. Trimming removed 8 bases from V and 2 bases from J, with 12 bases in between. Here the CDR3 reads CASGWTGNTGELFF. The CDR3 DNA is TGTGCCAGCGGCTGGACGGGAAACACCGGGGAGCTGTTTTTT.

The chain combines TRBV28 with TRBJ1-1; D might be TRBD1 (5 bases). Germline assignment: CDR1 MDHEN and CDR2 SYDVKM. The V and J ends lost 6 bases and 6 bases respectively, with 14 bases between them. The CDR3 sequence is 13 residues long. The CDR3 region has the DNA TGTGCCAGCAGGGGGCAGGCGGTGGCTGAAGCTTTCTTT. This translates into CASRGQAVAEAFF. The complete variable domain, with remaining parts taken from reference TRBV28 and TRBJ1-1, reads DVKVTQSSRYLVKRTGEKVFLECVQDMDHENMFWYRQDPGLGLRLIYFSYDVKMKEKGDIPEGYSVSREKKERFSLILESASTNQTSMYLCASRGQAVAEAFFGQGTRLTVV.

This chain joins TRBV5-1 and TRBJ1-1, with 8 positions matching TRBD1. The CDR3 runs 13 residues. The ends lost 5 bases at V and 5 bases at J; junction bases unmatched: 5. CDR1 is SGHRS, CDR2 YFSETQ, per germline. CDR3: CASRNTGGTEAFF. In nucleotides, the CDR3 is TGCGCCAGCAGAAATACAGGGGGTACTGAAGCTTTCTTT.

The chain combines TRBV4-2 with TRBJ1-2; D not resolved. The V end lost 3 bases, the J end lost 3 bases, and 14 bases lay between the germline ends. The V gene's germline CDR1 is LGHNA and CDR2 YNFKEQ. CDR3 length: 15 amino acids. DNA of the CDR3: TGTGCCAGCAGCCAGGCTACAACAGCGGACTATGGCTACACCTTC. Protein product: CASSQATTADYGYTF.

The chain recombines TRBV18 with TRBJ2-2; the D is unclear. V was trimmed by 5 bases and J by 4 bases, leaving 14 bases between them. The CDR3 has 15 amino acids. Germline lookup yields CDR1 KGHSH and CDR2 LQKENI. The CDR3 sequence: CASSFKRTTTGELFF. The DNA for the CDR3 is TGTGCCAGCTCATTTAAACGCACTACCACCGGGGAGCTGTTTTTT.

Concerning this clone: This may stem from a read error, because a much larger clone lies one nucleotide away. Other DNA sequences of this sample code for an identical CDR3. The rearrangement links TRBV19 to TRBJ1-5; D remains unclear. The CDR3 length is 15 residues. Deletions cut 3 bases from V and 4 bases from J, with 13 bases between. Germline lookup yields CDR1 LNHDA and CDR2 SQIVND (reference sequence). CDR3 sequence: CASSIYGISNQPQHF. The CDR3 nucleotides are TGTGCCAGTAGTATTTACGGGATTAGTAATCAGCCCCAGCATTTT.

The V call is TRBV7-2, the J call TRBJ2-3; 7 bases align to TRBD1. Trimming at V came to 2 bases and at J to 2 bases, leaving 1 base not matched to a gene. Germline CDR1 is SGHTA and CDR2 is FQGNSA. This CDR3 has 14 amino acids. CDR3 in DNA: TGTGCCAGCAGCTTAAGGGGGCCCACAGATACGCAGTATTTT. Protein sequence: CASSLRGPTDTQYF.

In its sample, this clone was seen a few times. The chain recombines TRBV28 with TRBJ1-2; D unresolved. Germline lookup yields CDR1 MDHEN and CDR2 SYDVKM. The CDR3 loop spans 14 amino acids. V lost 3 bases and J lost 7, with 15 bases in between. CDR3 nucleotide sequence: TGTGCCAGCAGTTTCACTGGGCGTCCGTTTGGCTACACCTTC. Translation: CASSFTGRPFGYTF.

This chain connects TRBV5-1 to TRBJ2-2; possibly TRBD2 for D (5 bases). Germline V CDR1 and CDR2: SGHRS, YFSETQ. The CDR3 is 14 amino acids. Trimming left V 0 bases short and J 5 bases short, with 8 bases between. The CDR3 region is CASSLGERTGELFF. The CDR3 nucleotides are TGCGCCAGCAGCTTGGGTGAGCGGACCGGGGAGCTGTTTTTT.

This rearrangement joins TRBV6-1 to TRBJ2-5, with D possibly matching TRBD1 (5 bases). V shed 3 bases and J shed 2 bases, with 13 bases lying between them. The length of the CDR3 is 15 residues. In germline, CDR1 is MNHNS, CDR2 SASEGT. The CDR3, as DNA: TGTGCCAGCAGTGAGGCGGCAGGGATTCAAGAGACCCAGTACTTC. Encoded protein: CASSEAAGIQETQYF.

This chain uses TRBV2 with TRBJ2-5; maybe TRBD2 (5 bases). Germline CDR1 SNHLY, CDR2 FYNNEI. The CDR3 is 14 residues long. Trimming shortened V by 4 bases and J by 0 bases, and 9 bases separated the two germline ends. CDR3 sequence (DNA): TGTGCCAGCAGTGTGAGGGAGTACCAAGAGACCCAGTACTTC. Its protein product is CASSVREYQETQYF.

The V and J genes are TRBV11-1 and TRBJ2-3, with D perhaps TRBD1 (6 bases). This CDR3 has 15 amino acids. The V end lost 3 bases, the J end lost 3 bases, and 13 bases lay between the germline ends. CDR1 and CDR2 from the germline V gene are SGHAT and FQDESV (reference sequence). CDR3 loop: CASSFGSQGTDTQYF. The CDR3 DNA follows: TGTGCCAGCAGCTTCGGATCCCAGGGGACAGATACGCAGTATTTT.

In this sample, this clone turned up once. The rearrangement joins TRBV12-3 or TRBV12-4 to TRBJ1-1, with D tentatively TRBD1 (5 bases). This CDR3 is 13 amino acids long. Trimming removed 7 bases from V and 2 bases from J, with 11 bases in between. The CDR3 DNA reads as TGTGCCAGCAAGGGGCAGGGAAACACTGAAGCTTTCTTT. Its protein is CASKGQGNTEAFF.

The chain combines TRBV4-3 with TRBJ2-3; 8 nucleotides match TRBD1. The trim removed 4 bases at V and 5 bases at J, leaving 2 bases unmatched. This CDR3 has 13 amino acids. Germline V gene lookup returns CDR1 LGHNA and CDR2 YSLEER. CDR3 residues: CASSRTGLDTQYF. CDR3 bases: TGCGCCAGCAGCCGGACAGGGTTAGATACGCAGTATTTT.

This chain joins TRBV14 and TRBJ2-7, with D possibly being TRBD2 (6 bases). This CDR3 region has 12 residues. V shed 4 bases and J shed 4 bases, with 8 bases lying between them. Germline V gene sequence: CDR1 SGHDN, CDR2 FVKESK. The CDR3: CASSPGLYEQYF. The DNA of the CDR3 is TGTGCCAGCAGCCCGGGACTTTACGAGCAGTACTTC.

The chain carries TRBV19 and TRBJ2-5; a weak D match, TRBD2 (6 bases). CDR1 is LNHDA and CDR2 is SQIVND in the germline V gene (reference sequence). V dropped 10 bases and J dropped 2 bases, with 14 bases sitting between them. The CDR3 contains 13 residues. CDR3 in amino acids: CATAREEQETQYF. The DNA for the CDR3 is TGTGCCACTGCCAGGGAGGAGCAAGAGACCCAGTACTTC.

This chain uses TRBV7-2 with TRBJ1-4; TRBD1 matches at 7 bases. CDR3 length equals 15 residues. Germline values: CDR1 SGHTA, CDR2 FQGNSA. Germline trimming cut 3 bases from V and 5 bases from J; bases unmatched to any gene: 6. As DNA, the CDR3 is TGTGCCAGCAGCTTGGAGACAGGGCGGAATGAAAAACTGTTTTTT. It specifies CASSLETGRNEKLFF.

This clone was recorded a few times. This chain joins TRBV28 and TRBJ2-7, with TRBD2 matching over 8 bases. This CDR3 has 15 residues. V was clipped by 5 bases and J by 3 bases; unmatched bases: 9. Germline V gene sequence: CDR1 MDHEN, CDR2 SYDVKM. CDR3 bases: TGTGCCAGCAGTACTAAGACTAGCGTCAACTACGAGCAGTACTTC. The encoded protein is CASSTKTSVNYEQYF.

The CDR3: CASSLRQGGSNTEAFF. The CDR3 region has the DNA TGTGCCAGCAGCCTACGACAGGGGGGGTCGAACACTGAAGCTTTCTTT. V usage is TRBV7-3 and J usage is TRBJ1-1; 9 nucleotides line up with TRBD1. J lost 1 base, V lost 5 bases, and 8 bases had no gene match. The CDR3 extends over 16 amino acids. Germline lookup yields CDR1 SGHTA and CDR2 FQGTGA.

The chain employs TRBV18 and TRBJ2-2; D remains ambiguous. V was clipped by 4 bases and J by 1 base, with 13 bases between them. Germline values: CDR1 KGHSH, CDR2 LQKENI. This CDR3 is built from 16 residues. The DNA for the CDR3 is TGTGCCAGCTCACGGTCTAGTCCTCGGAACACCGGGGAGCTGTTTTTT. Residues: CASSRSSPRNTGELFF.